This T cell receptor (beta chain) was identified during a study of cytomegalovirus exposure and HLA in healthy donors. Use of 60 Vbeta and 13 Jbeta primers characterized the PCR. Sequencing was performed with immunoSEQ multiplex PCR; in TCRdb, only in-frame clones are kept and a portion is missing. The sample consists of 95,000 to 150,000 clones, around four fifths of them appearing once. Losses at the gene ends were 9 bases for V and 11 bases for J; bases not matched to a gene: 9. CDR1 and CDR2 (germline): LNHDA, SQIVND (reference sequence). CDR3 length: 11 residues. The chain carries TRBV19 and TRBJ1-1; 7 bases align to TRBD1. The sample was PBMCs. This TCR came from a man between 18 and 29 years old in good health and CMV-seropositive. The CDR3 loop reads CASLTGLEAFF. For the CDR3, the DNA is TGTGCCAGCTTGACAGGGCTGGAGGCTTTCTTT.